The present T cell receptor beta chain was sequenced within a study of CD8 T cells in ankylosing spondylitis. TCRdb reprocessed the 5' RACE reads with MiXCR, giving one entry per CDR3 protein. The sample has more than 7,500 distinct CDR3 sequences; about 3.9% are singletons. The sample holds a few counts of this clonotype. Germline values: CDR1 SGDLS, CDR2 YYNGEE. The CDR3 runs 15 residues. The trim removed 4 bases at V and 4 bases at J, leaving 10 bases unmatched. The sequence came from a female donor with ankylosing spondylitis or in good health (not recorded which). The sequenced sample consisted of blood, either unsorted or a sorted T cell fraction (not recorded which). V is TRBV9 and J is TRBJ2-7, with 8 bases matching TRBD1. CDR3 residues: CASSPYRTGIYEQYF. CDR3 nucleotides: TGTGCCAGCAGCCCTTACAGGACAGGGATTTACGAGCAGTACTTC.